Shown below are 22 T cell receptor beta chains from a single sample sequenced in a study of early T cells in non-severe SARS-CoV-2 infection. MiXCR, applied by TCRdb to the 5' RACE reads, yields one record per CDR3 protein. The profile shows 70,000 to 75,000 distinct CDR3 sequences, 10% to 15% of them singletons. Input material: whole blood. These receptors were collected from an adult who was a healthcare worker with PCR-confirmed SARS-CoV-2 infection or an uninfected control (not recorded which).

This clonotype occurred many times. The gene calls are TRBV7-6 and TRBJ2-1; 10 positions agree with TRBD2. V was pared by 1 base and J by 7 bases, with 4 bases of the junction left unmatched. CDR3 length: 15 amino acids. Germline CDR1 is SGHVS and CDR2 is FNYEAQ. The CDR3 sequence: CASSLVPSGSNEQFF. CDR3 nucleotide sequence: TGTGCCAGCAGCTTAGTACCTAGCGGGAGTAATGAGCAGTTCTTC.

This clonotype has only a few counts. The gene calls are TRBV21-1 and TRBJ1-1; TRBD1, the table's D call, lacks a check against the DNA. TRBV21-1 has pseudogene status. This CDR3 spans 17 amino acids. DNA for the CDR3: TGTGCCAGCAGCAAAGAATACCAGGGGACCTCGAACACTGAAGCTTTCTTT. Encoded protein: CASSKEYQGTSNTEAFF.

The chain combines TRBV6-1 with TRBJ1-3, with 9 bases matching TRBD1. In germline, CDR1 is MNHNS, CDR2 SASEGT. The trim removed 5 bases at V and 0 bases at J, leaving 5 bases unmatched. This CDR3 region has 16 residues. The CDR3 here is CASSPGQGLSGNTIYF. The CDR3 DNA follows: TGTGCCAGCAGTCCGGGACAGGGACTCTCTGGAAACACCATATATTTT.

This clonotype was detected only a few times. This chain uses TRBV20-1 with TRBJ2-3, with D unresolved. Trimming cost V 3 bases and J 2 bases, with 18 bases left between them. The CDR3 consists of 16 residues. From germline, CDR1 is DFQATT and CDR2 SNEGSKA (reference sequence). This CDR3 reads CSASPKVATFTDTQYF. The CDR3 region has the DNA TGCAGTGCTAGCCCTAAAGTTGCGACCTTCACAGATACGCAGTATTTT.

This clonotype was detected ten times or more. The CDR3 is CSAGGRGRWTEAFF. CDR3 bases: TGCAGCGCCGGGGGAAGGGGGCGGTGGACTGAAGCTTTCTTT. The chain is built from TRBV29-1 and TRBJ1-1; TRBD1 agrees at 7 bases. The CDR3 runs 14 residues. Trimming took 7 bases from V and 5 from J; bases not matched to a gene: 13. In germline, CDR1 is SQVTM, CDR2 ANQGSEA.

This clonotype appeared many times. The junction departs from germline at one end; a sequencing error may be responsible. The gene calls are TRBV12-3 or TRBV12-4 and TRBJ2-5; D may correspond to TRBD1 or TRBD2 (5 bases each). The CDR3 is 13 amino acids. CDR3 in amino acids: CASSSGFWETQYF. The CDR3 DNA reads as TGTGCCAGCAGTTCAGGGTTTTGGGAGACCCAGTATTTC.

This clonotype was seen many times. The chain has TRBV6-1 and TRBJ2-7; D gene uncertain. V was clipped by 1 base and J by 0 bases, with 4 bases between them. This CDR3 is 13 amino acids long. The germline CDR1 and CDR2 sequences are MNHNS and SASEGT. CDR3 DNA sequence: TGTGCCAGCAGTGAAGGACTCTCCTACGAGCAGTACTTC. Residues: CASSEGLSYEQYF.

This clonotype has more than one count but fewer than ten. This chain links TRBV5-1 with TRBJ2-3; the match to TRBD2 covers 7 bases. V lost 0 bases and J lost 4; bases outside the gene matches: 2. CDR3 length equals 14 residues. Germline assignment: CDR1 SGHRS and CDR2 YFSETQ. CDR3 region: CASSLGTRADTQYF. In DNA, the CDR3 is TGCGCCAGCAGCTTGGGGACTAGAGCAGATACGCAGTATTTT. Full variable domain (missing parts from reference TRBV5-1 and TRBJ2-3): KAGVTQTPRYLIKTRGQQVTLSCSPISGHRSVSWYQQTPGQGLQFLFEYFSETQRNKGNFPGRFSGRQFSNSRSEMNVSTLELGDSALYLCASSLGTRADTQYFGPGTRLTVL.

This clonotype was seen repeatedly, ten times or more. The chain is built from TRBV18 and TRBJ2-1, with D maybe TRBD2 (6 bases). Germline values: CDR1 KGHSH, CDR2 LQKENI. The CDR3 runs 14 residues. V was clipped by 3 bases and J by 8 bases, with 14 bases between them. The CDR3 nucleotides read TGTGCCAGCTCACCCCAAGGGACGGGGGATGAGCAGTTCTTC. Translation: CASSPQGTGDEQFF.

The chain couples TRBV30 to TRBJ2-1; 13 bases align to TRBD2. The CDR3 has 15 residues. Per germline, CDR1 GTSNPN and CDR2 SVGIG (reference sequence). V was clipped by 4 bases and J by 10 bases; unmatched bases: 10. In DNA, the CDR3 is TGTGCCTGGAAGACCCGGACTAGCGGGGGAGGGGAGCAGTTCTTC. This sequence encodes CAWKTRTSGGGEQFF.

This sequence joins TRBV6-5 and TRBJ2-5; possibly TRBD1 for D (6 bases). The CDR3 spans 15 residues. The germline CDR1 and CDR2 sequences are MNHEY and SVGAGI. The V end lost 5 bases, the J end lost 2 bases, and 15 bases lay between the germline ends. This CDR3 reads CASSGLRGAQETQYF. The CDR3 bases are TGTGCCAGCAGTGGGCTCAGGGGAGCTCAAGAGACCCAGTACTTC.

This sequence joins TRBV2 and TRBJ2-1, with TRBD2 as a possible D gene (5 bases). The germline V gene has CDR1 SNHLY and CDR2 FYNNEI. The CDR3 sequence is 10 residues long. Trimming took 6 bases from V and 9 from J, leaving 6 bases between them. The DNA for the CDR3 is TGTGCCAGCAGAGAGGGTGAGCAGTTCTTC. Its translation: CASREGEQFF.

This sequence joins TRBV30 and TRBJ2-4; possibly TRBD1 or TRBD2 for D (6 bases each). Germline CDR1 GTSNPN, CDR2 SVGIG (reference sequence). Trimming took 1 base from V and 1 from J, leaving 20 bases between them. The CDR3 extends over 18 amino acids. The CDR3 nucleotides are TGTGCCTGGAGTGAAGTTCAGTGGGGGGCCCGGGCCAAAAACATTCAGTACTTC. This gives the protein CAWSEVQWGARAKNIQYF. Full variable domain (rest looked up from reference TRBV30 and TRBJ2-4): SQTIHQWPATLVQPVGSPLSLECTVEGTSNPNLYWYRQAAGRGLQLLFYSVGIGQISSEVPQNLSASRPQDRQFILSSKKLLLSDSGFYLCAWSEVQWGARAKNIQYFGAGTRLSVL.

About this clonotype: This clone may be a read error of a much larger clone one base away. This chain links TRBV3-1 with TRBJ2-2; a weak D match, TRBD1 (6 bases). CDR1 is LGHDT, CDR2 YNNKEL, per germline (reference sequence). The CDR3 totals 12 residues. The CDR3: CVSRGITGELFF. The CDR3, as DNA: TGTGTCAGCAGGGGAATAACCGGGGAGCTGTTTTTT.

This chain joins TRBV5-4 and TRBJ2-5; no clear D gene. The length of the CDR3 is 14 residues. V lost 0 bases, J lost 5 bases, and 11 bases lay in between. The germline CDR1 and CDR2 sequences are SGHNT and YYREEE (reference sequence). The CDR3 reads CASSLAAGAETQYF. The CDR3 DNA follows: TGTGCCAGCAGCTTGGCGGCCGGCGCCGAGACCCAGTACTTC.

This clonotype was detected only a few times. The chain recombines TRBV4-1 with TRBJ2-1; D possibly matches TRBD1 or TRBD2 (5 bases each). From germline, CDR1 is MGHRA and CDR2 YSYEKL. Trimming pared 0 bases from V and 1 base from J, leaving 10 bases between. This CDR3 contains 16 residues. Written as DNA, the CDR3 is TGCGCCAGCAGCCAAGATCCGGGGCGATCCTACAATGAGCAGTTCTTC. It yields the protein CASSQDPGRSYNEQFF.

This clonotype was found a few times. The chain carries TRBV7-4 and TRBJ2-2; D unresolved. CDR1 and CDR2 from the germline V gene are SGHVT and SQSDAQ. There are 11 residues in the CDR3. CDR3 DNA: TGTCCTCAGCAGCGCACCGGGGAGCTGTTTTTT. Translating gives CPQQRTGELFF.

The V gene is TRBV12-3 or TRBV12-4, the J gene TRBJ2-5; D unresolved. Trimming took 6 bases from V and 7 from J, leaving 9 bases between them. This CDR3 comprises 11 residues. The CDR3 spells CASSPKGTQYF. CDR3 in DNA: TGTGCCAGCAGCCCCAAGGGGACCCAGTACTTC.

This clonotype was counted ten times or more. V usage is TRBV2 and J usage is TRBJ2-1; possibly TRBD2 for D (6 bases). In germline, CDR1 is SNHLY, CDR2 FYNNEI. There are 14 residues in the CDR3. V gave up 8 bases and J gave up 7 bases, with 18 bases separating them. The CDR3 DNA is TGTGCCAGCGGAGTAAGCCGGGCGGGGAATGAGCAGTTCTTC. This translates into CASGVSRAGNEQFF.

This clonotype was counted ten times or more. The gene calls are TRBV11-3 and TRBJ1-4; weak D call: TRBD1 (6 bases). V was cut by 5 bases and J by 0 bases, with 13 bases left in between. Looked up from germline, CDR1 is SGHNT and CDR2 is YENEEA. The CDR3 is made up of 16 amino acids. The CDR3 nucleotides read TGTGCCAGCAGCCTACAGGGTGGTGCAACTAATGAAAAACTGTTTTTT. Amino acid sequence: CASSLQGGATNEKLFF.

At least ten counts were recorded for this clonotype. V usage is TRBV3-1 and J usage is TRBJ2-1; unclear D gene. Germline CDR1 LGHDT, CDR2 YNNKEL (reference sequence). V lost 0 bases and J 0 bases, leaving 9 bases between the germline ends. The CDR3 is 16 amino acids. The CDR3 region is CASSQDRVSSYNEQFF. The CDR3 DNA follows: TGTGCCAGCAGCCAAGATCGAGTGAGCTCCTACAATGAGCAGTTCTTC.

The rearrangement joins TRBV3-1 to TRBJ1-1; tentatively, D is TRBD1 (5 bases). The V end was cut by 1 base, the J end by 6 bases, with 9 bases between. Germline lookup yields CDR1 LGHDT and CDR2 YNNKEL (reference sequence). CDR3 size: 13 residues. The chain's CDR3 is CASSQAGNPEAFF. The DNA for the CDR3 is TGTGCCAGCAGCCAAGCAGGGAATCCTGAAGCTTTCTTT.